Sequencing of this T cell receptor beta chain was carried out in a study of cytotoxic CD8 clonotypes in ibrutinib-treated CLL. At the level of the study: Patients gave response samples after a median around eleven months of treatment, range 6 to 36.

In the case of this clone: What it binds is unknown.

The germline gives CDR1 SGHAT, CDR2 FQNNGV. The CDR3 has 14 residues. V shed 3 bases and J shed 8 bases, with 13 bases lying between them. TCR beta libraries used roughly 2.2 micrograms of genomic DNA from cryopreserved PBMCs. Study outcomes and limitations: An increase in clonality occurred at ibrutinib response, followed by a return toward baseline at progression. Sampling times, which were not matched between the groups, differed between sustained-remission patients and progressing patients.

The assay was immunoSEQ multiplex PCR, and TCRdb's table has in-frame clones only and misses some. The sample has 40,000 to 55,000 clones, around four fifths seen once. This clonotype originated in a human donor with chronic lymphocytic leukemia. Material: PBMCs, obtained after 24 months of ibrutinib treatment. The chain has TRBV11-2 and TRBJ1-4; D might be TRBD1 (6 bases). CDR3: CASSFQGLEEKLFF. CDR3 nucleotides: TGTGCCAGCAGCTTTCAGGGGCTGGAGGAAAAACTGTTTTTT.